The T cell receptor beta chain under discussion was sequenced for a study of T cell changes during pregnancy in multiple sclerosis. Generated by immunoSEQ multiplex PCR, the TCRdb table keeps only in-frame clones and is missing some. The sample lists around 26,000 clones, about nine tenths occurring once. The CDR3 has 13 amino acids. V lost 4 bases and J lost 5; bases outside the gene matches: 5. Per germline, CDR1 LNHDA and CDR2 SQIVND (reference sequence). Source: CD8+ T cells from peripheral blood mononuclear cells, taken in the first trimester of pregnancy. This TCR came from a female donor in good health, enrolled as a control in a pregnancy study. The chain recombines TRBV19 with TRBJ2-7; 7 bases fit TRBD1. CDR3 sequence: CASSRQGPHEQYF. The DNA of the CDR3 is TGTGCCAGTAGTAGACAGGGCCCCCACGAGCAGTACTTC.